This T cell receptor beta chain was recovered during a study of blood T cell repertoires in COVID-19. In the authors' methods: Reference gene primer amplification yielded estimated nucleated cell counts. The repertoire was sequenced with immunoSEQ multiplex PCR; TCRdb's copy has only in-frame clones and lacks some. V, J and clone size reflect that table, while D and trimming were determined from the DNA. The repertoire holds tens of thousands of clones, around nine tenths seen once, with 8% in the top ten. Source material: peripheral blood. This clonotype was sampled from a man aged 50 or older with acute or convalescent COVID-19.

The CDR3 loop reads CSVESWQGAGNTEAFF. CDR3 nucleotide sequence: TGCAGCGTTGAATCGTGGCAGGGGGCCGGAAACACTGAAGCTTTCTTT. V is TRBV29-1 and J is TRBJ1-1; 8 positions agree with TRBD1. CDR1 SQVTM and CDR2 ANQGSEA come from the germline V gene. The CDR3 extends over 16 amino acids. Losses at the gene ends were 2 bases for V and 2 bases for J; bases not matched to a gene: 10.